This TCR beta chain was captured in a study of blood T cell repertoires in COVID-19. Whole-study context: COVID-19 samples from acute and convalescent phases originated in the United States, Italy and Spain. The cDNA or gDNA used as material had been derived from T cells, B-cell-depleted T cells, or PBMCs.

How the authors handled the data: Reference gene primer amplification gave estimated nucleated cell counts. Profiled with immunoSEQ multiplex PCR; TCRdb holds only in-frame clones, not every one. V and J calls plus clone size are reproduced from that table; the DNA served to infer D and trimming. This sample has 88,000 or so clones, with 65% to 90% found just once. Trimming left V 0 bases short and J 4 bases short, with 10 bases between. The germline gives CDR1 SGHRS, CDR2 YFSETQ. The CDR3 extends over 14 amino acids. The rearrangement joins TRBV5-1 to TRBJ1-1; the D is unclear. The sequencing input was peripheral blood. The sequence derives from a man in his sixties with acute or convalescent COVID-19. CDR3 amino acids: CASSLAIRGTEAFF. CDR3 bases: TGCGCCAGCAGCTTGGCGATTCGGGGCACTGAAGCTTTCTTT.